The 7 T cell receptor beta chains presented below share a single source sample, sequenced in a study of PD-1 blockade in classical Hodgkin lymphoma. TCRdb's copy holds only in-frame clones and misses some; the assay was immunoSEQ multiplex PCR. The top ten hold approximately 9.1% of the sample, which has 66,000 or so clones, about two thirds seen once. Relapse after autologous stem cell transplantation occurred in every patient, and brentuximab vedotin exposure varied. The material sequenced was peripheral blood mononuclear cells (PBMCs), taken before the second cycle of nivolumab. These receptors all stem from a human donor with classical Hodgkin lymphoma.

The rearrangement links TRBV19 to TRBJ1-5; no firm D call. CDR3 size: 12 residues. V was shortened by 7 bases and J by 2 bases, with 6 bases between the two germline ends. Per germline, CDR1 LNHDA and CDR2 SQIVND (reference sequence). This chain's CDR3 is CASIGGNQPQHF. Written as DNA, the CDR3 is TGTGCCAGTATCGGGGGCAATCAGCCCCAGCATTTT. Looking up the rest from reference TRBV19 and TRBJ1-5 gives the full variable domain: DGGITQSPKYLFRKEGQNVTLSCEQNLNHDAMYWYRQDPGQGLRLIYYSQIVNDFQKGDIAEGYSVSREKKESFPLTVTSAQKNPTAFYLCASIGGNQPQHFGDGTRLSIL.

CDR3 DNA: TGTGCCAGCAAAACGGGGGGGGCAGTTAATGAAAAACTGTTTTTT. It translates to CASKTGGAVNEKLFF. The chain is built from TRBV6-5 and TRBJ1-4; TRBD1 is a possible D gene (6 bases). The length of the CDR3 is 15 residues. The V gene lost 7 bases and the J gene lost 4 bases, with 16 bases spanning the gap. Germline V gene data show CDR1 as MNHEY and CDR2 as SVGAGI.

The chain carries TRBV11-2 and TRBJ1-1, with TRBD1 matching over 7 bases. Germline CDR1 SGHAT, CDR2 FQNNGV. The trim removed 5 bases at V and 5 bases at J, leaving 8 bases unmatched. This CDR3 comprises 14 residues. The CDR3 nucleotides are TGTGCCAGCAGCCCCGGACAGGAGGGTACTGAAGCTTTCTTT. The encoded protein is CASSPGQEGTEAFF.

This clone was seen only a few times. The chain combines TRBV19 with TRBJ1-2; D remains ambiguous. Trimming left V 5 bases short and J 2 bases short, with 15 bases between. The CDR3 is made up of 15 amino acids. Germline V CDR1 and CDR2: LNHDA, SQIVND (reference sequence). CDR3 in DNA: TGTGCCAGTAGTTCGGGTGCAGGTCGCAACTATGGCTACACCTTC. It codes for CASSSGAGRNYGYTF.

This clone was recorded once. The V and J genes are TRBV15 and TRBJ1-4; D unclear. CDR1 is LNHNV, CDR2 YYDKDF, per germline (reference sequence). The CDR3 length is 14 residues. V lost 7 bases to trimming and J lost 1 base, with 10 bases between them. CDR3 region: CATTLRGTNEKLFF. CDR3 nucleotides: TGTGCCACCACTCTCCGGGGAACTAATGAAAAACTGTTTTTT.

For the CDR3, the DNA is TGTGCCAGCAGCGTATCGGCGGGCGGCGGGGTATACAATGAGCAGTTCTTC. Translated: CASSVSAGGGVYNEQFF. The rearrangement joins TRBV9 to TRBJ2-1; TRBD2 is a possible D gene (6 bases). The CDR3 covers 17 residues. Deletions cut 1 base from V and 4 bases from J, with 18 bases between. Germline values: CDR1 SGDLS, CDR2 YYNGEE.

This clone was counted a single time. CDR3 residues: CATSRGQGVTFF. CDR3 coding DNA: TGTGCCACCTCGAGGGGACAGGGGGTAACTTTCTTT. The chain employs TRBV27 and TRBJ1-1, with 11 positions matching TRBD1. V shed 10 bases and J 12 bases; nucleotides not matched to a gene: 10. Germline CDR1 and CDR2: MNHEY and SMNVEV (reference sequence). The CDR3 length is 12 residues.